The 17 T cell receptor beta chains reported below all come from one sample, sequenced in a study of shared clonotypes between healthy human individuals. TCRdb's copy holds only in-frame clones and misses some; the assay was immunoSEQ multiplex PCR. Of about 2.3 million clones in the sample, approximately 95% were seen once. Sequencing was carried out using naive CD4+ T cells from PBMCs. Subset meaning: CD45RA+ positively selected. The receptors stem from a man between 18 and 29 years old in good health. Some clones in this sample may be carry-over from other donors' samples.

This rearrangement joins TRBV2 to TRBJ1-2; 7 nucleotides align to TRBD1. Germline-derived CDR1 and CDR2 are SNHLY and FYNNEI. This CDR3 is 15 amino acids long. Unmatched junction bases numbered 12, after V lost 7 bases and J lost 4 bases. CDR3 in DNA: TGTGCCAGCACCCTGGGGAGGGGGCGTAGCTATGGCTACACCTTC. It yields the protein CASTLGRGRSYGYTF.

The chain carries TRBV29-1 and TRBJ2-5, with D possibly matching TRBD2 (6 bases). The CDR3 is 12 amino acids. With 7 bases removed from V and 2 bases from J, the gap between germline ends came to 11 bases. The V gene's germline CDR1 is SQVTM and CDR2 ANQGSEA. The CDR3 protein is CSGGEAQETQYF. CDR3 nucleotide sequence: TGCAGCGGGGGGGAGGCACAAGAGACCCAGTACTTC.

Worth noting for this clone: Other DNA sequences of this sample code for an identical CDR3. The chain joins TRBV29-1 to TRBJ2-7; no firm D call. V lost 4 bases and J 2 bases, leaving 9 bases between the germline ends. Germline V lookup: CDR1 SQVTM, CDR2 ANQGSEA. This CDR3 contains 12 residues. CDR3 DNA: TGCAGCGTTGGGGCAGCAACCTACGAGCAGTACTTC. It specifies CSVGAATYEQYF.

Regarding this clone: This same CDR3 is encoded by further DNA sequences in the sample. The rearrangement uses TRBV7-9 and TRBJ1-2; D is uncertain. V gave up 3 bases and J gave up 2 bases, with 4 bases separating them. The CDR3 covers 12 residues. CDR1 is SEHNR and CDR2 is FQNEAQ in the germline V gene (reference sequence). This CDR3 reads CASSFRNYGYTF. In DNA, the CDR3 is TGTGCCAGCAGCTTCCGCAACTATGGCTACACCTTC. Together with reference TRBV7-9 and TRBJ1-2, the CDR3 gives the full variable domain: DTGVSQNPRHKITKRGQNVTFRCDPISEHNRLYWYRQTLGQGPEFLTYFQNEAQLEKSRLLSDRFSAERPKGSFSTLEIQRTEQGDSAMYLCASSFRNYGYTFGSGTRLTVV.

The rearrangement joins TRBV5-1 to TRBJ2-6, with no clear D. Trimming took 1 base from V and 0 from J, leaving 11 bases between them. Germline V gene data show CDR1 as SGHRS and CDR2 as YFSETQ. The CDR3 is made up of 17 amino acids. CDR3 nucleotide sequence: TGCGCCAGCAGCTTGTATGATCCCCACTCTGGGGCCAACGTCCTGACTTTC. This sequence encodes CASSLYDPHSGANVLTF.

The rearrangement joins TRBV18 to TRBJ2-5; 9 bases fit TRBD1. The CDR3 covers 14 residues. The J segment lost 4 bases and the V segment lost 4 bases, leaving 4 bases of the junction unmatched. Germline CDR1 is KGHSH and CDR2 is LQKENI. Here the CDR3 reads CASSRTGGRETQYF. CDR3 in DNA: TGTGCCAGCTCACGTACAGGGGGCCGAGAGACCCAGTACTTC. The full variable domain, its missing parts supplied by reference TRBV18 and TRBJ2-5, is NAGVMQNPRHLVRRRGQEARLRCSPMKGHSHVYWYRQLPEEGLKFMVYLQKENIIDESGMPKERFSAEFPKEGPSILRIQQVVRGDSAAYFCASSRTGGRETQYFGPGTRLLVL.

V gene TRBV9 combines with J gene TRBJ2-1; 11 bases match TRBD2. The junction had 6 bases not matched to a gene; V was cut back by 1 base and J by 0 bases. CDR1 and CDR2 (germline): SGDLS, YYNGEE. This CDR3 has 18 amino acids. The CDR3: CASSVRALAGGSYNEQFF. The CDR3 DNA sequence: TGTGCCAGCAGCGTAAGGGCTCTAGCGGGAGGCTCCTACAATGAGCAGTTCTTC.

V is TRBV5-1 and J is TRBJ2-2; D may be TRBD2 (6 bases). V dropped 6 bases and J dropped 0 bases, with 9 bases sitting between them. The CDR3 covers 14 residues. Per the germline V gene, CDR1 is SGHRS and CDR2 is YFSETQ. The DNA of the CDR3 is TGCGCCAGCATGGGACTCTCGAACACCGGGGAGCTGTTTTTT. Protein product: CASMGLSNTGELFF.

The CDR3 nucleotides read TGTGCTAGTGGTGCGGGACAGGGCAATCAGCCCCAGCATTTT. Translating it yields CASGAGQGNQPQHF. The rearrangement uses TRBV12-5 and TRBJ1-5, with 8 bases aligning to TRBD1. The CDR3 has 14 residues. The junction had 2 bases not matched to a gene; V was cut back by 5 bases and J by 2 bases. Looked up from germline, CDR1 is LGHNT and CDR2 is FRNRAP. The full variable domain, its missing parts supplied by reference TRBV12-5 and TRBJ1-5, is DARVTQTPRHKVTEMGQEVTMRCQPILGHNTVFWYRQTMMQGLELLAYFRNRAPLDDSGMPKDRFSAEMPDATLATLKIQPSEPRDSAVYFCASGAGQGNQPQHFGDGTRLSIL.

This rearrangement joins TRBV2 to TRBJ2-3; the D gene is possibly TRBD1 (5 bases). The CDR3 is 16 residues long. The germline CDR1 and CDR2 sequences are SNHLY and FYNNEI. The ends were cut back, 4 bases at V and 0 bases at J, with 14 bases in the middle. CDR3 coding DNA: TGTGCCAGCAGTGTGAGAGACAGCCCTAGCACAGATACGCAGTATTTT. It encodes CASSVRDSPSTDTQYF.

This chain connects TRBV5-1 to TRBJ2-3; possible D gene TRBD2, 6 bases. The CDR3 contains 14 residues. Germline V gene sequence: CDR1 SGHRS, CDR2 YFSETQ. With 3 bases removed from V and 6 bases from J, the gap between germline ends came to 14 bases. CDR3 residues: CASSSWEAGDTQYF. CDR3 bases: TGCGCCAGCAGCTCATGGGAGGCTGGGGATACGCAGTATTTT.

The CDR3: CATRGAYEQYF. Here the CDR3 DNA reads TGCGCCACGAGAGGGGCGTACGAGCAGTACTTC. The rearrangement uses TRBV20-1 and TRBJ2-7; either TRBD1 or TRBD2 may supply D (5 bases each). This CDR3 region has 11 residues. Germline loops: CDR1 DFQATT, CDR2 SNEGSKA (reference sequence).

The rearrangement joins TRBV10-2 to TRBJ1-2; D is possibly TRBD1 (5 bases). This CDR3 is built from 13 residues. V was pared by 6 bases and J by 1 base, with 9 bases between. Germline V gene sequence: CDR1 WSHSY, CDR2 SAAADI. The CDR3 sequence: CASSVQGNYGYTF. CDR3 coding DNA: TGCGCCAGCAGCGTTCAGGGTAACTATGGCTACACCTTC.

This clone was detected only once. The CDR3 nucleotides read TGTGCCAGCAGTTACTCGATGGGTTATAGCAATCAGCCCCAGCATTTT. Residues: CASSYSMGYSNQPQHF. J is TRBJ1-5 and V is TRBV6-5; no reliable D call. CDR1 and CDR2 from the germline V gene are MNHEY and SVGAGI. V gave up 0 bases and J gave up 0 bases, with 9 bases separating them. The CDR3 covers 16 residues.

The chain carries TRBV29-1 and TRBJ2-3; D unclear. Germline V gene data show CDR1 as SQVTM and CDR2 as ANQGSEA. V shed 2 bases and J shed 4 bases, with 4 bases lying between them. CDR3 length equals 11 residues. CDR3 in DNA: TGCAGCGTTGAACAGGCAGATACGCAGTATTTT. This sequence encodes CSVEQADTQYF.

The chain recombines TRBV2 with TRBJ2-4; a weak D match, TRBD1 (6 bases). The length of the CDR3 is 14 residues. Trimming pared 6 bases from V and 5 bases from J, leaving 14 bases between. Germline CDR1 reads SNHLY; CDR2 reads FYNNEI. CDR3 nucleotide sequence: TGTGCCAGCAGCAGTAGGGGGAGTCAAAACATTCAGTACTTC. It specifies CASSSRGSQNIQYF.

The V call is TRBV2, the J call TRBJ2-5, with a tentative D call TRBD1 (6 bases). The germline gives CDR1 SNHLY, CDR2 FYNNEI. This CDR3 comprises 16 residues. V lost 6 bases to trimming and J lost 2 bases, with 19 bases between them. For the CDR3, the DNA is TGTGCCAGCAGGATACAGGGTGCCCATCCTCAAGAGACCCAGTACTTC. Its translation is CASRIQGAHPQETQYF.